Detailed here is one T cell receptor (beta chain). Its antigen is unidentified. The data originate from a study of shared clonotypes between healthy human individuals. Study results and caveats: Blood alone was sampled, and tissue repertoires likely differ.

Deep-level running was used for the assay. Produced via immunoSEQ multiplex PCR; TCRdb's table is partial and in-frame only. Found here are about 2.5 million clones, roughly 92% of them singletons; the top ten hold more than 0.35%. Subsets obtained from CD4+ cells comprised CD45RA+ naive and CD45RA-negative memory cells. Germline-derived CDR1 and CDR2 are SGHRS and YFSETQ. J was trimmed by 2 bases and V by 4 bases; bases with no gene match: 4. The CDR3 runs to 14 residues. The J gene is TRBJ2-5, the V gene TRBV5-1, with 8 bases that match TRBD2. What was sequenced was naive CD4+ T cells from PBMCs. Subset here: CD45RA+ positively selected. The receptor comes from a man aged 18-30 years in good health. Some clones in this sample may be carry-over from other donors' samples. The CDR3 region has the DNA TGCGCCAGCAGCAATAGCGGGGTACAAGAGACCCAGTACTTC. This encodes CASSNSGVQETQYF.